Listed below are T cell receptor beta chains from one sample, sequenced in a study of response to subunit inactivated influenza vaccine. TCRdb redid the calling of the RT-PCR reads with MiXCR, one entry per CDR3 protein. Altogether a few hundred thousand distinct CDR3 sequences are present, less than 15% being singletons, with the ten largest covering 11%. Sequences were derived from PBMCs from blood, sampled roughly 13 days after vaccination. These receptors were taken from a man aged 50 to 60 who received an inactivated influenza vaccine. Both conserved end residues are part of each CDR3. A D gene is named only where the DNA matches it firmly. The listing skips clone size in some rows; elsewhere it reads once, few, many or a size class.

>few|NA|TRBV19|TRBJ2-7
CASSDAAEGSYEQYF
TGTGCCAGTAGTGACGCAGCGGAGGGCTCCTACGAGCAGTACTTC
>few|NA|TRBV14|TRBJ2-5
CASSQRTDTQETQYF
TGTGCCAGCAGCCAGAGGACGGATACCCAAGAGACCCAGTACTTC
>NA|TRBD2|TRBV12-3/TRBV12-4|TRBJ2-5
CASTSTGGLQYF
TGTGCCAGCACCTCAACGGGGGGGCTCCAGTACTTC
>few|TRBD2|TRBV6-1|TRBJ2-5
CASSESPIGRETQYF
TGTGCCAGCAGTGAATCCCCAATCGGGAGGGAGACCCAGTACTTC
>NA|TRBD2|TRBV20-1|TRBJ2-3
CSASDLAGSTDTQYF
TGCAGTGCTTCGGACCTAGCGGGGAGCACAGATACGCAGTATTTT
>many|TRBD2|TRBV3-1|TRBJ2-5
CASSQGILAAEETQYF
TGTGCCAGCAGCCAAGGGATCCTAGCGGCCGAAGAGACCCAGTACTTC
>NA|NA|TRBV29-1|TRBJ2-1
CSVSSRFSYNEQFF
TGCAGCGTCTCTAGTCGGTTCTCCTACAATGAGCAGTTCTTC
>NA|NA|TRBV4-3|TRBJ2-7
CASSQNSGEQYF
TGCGCCAGCAGCCAAAATTCAGGGGAGCAGTACTTC
>few|NA|TRBV20-1|TRBJ1-2
CSAIVRTVSNYGYTF
TGCAGTGCAATAGTTCGAACAGTCTCTAACTATGGCTACACCTTC
>many|NA|TRBV27|TRBJ1-1
CASSSTDKYEAFF
TGTGCCAGCAGTTCGACAGATAAGTACGAAGCTTTCTTT
>few|NA|TRBV28|TRBJ2-3
CASSPAVETDTQYF
TGTGCCAGCAGTCCGGCAGTAGAAACAGATACGCAGTATTTT
>many|NA|TRBV7-9|TRBJ2-1
CASSQDSRTGQFF
TGTGCCAGCAGCCAGGACAGCCGCACGGGGCAGTTCTTC
>few|TRBD2|TRBV5-1|TRBJ2-1
CASSLAAGGPTNEQFF
TGCGCCAGCAGCTTGGCGGCGGGAGGGCCTACCAATGAGCAGTTCTTC
>few|NA|TRBV11-2|TRBJ2-2
CASSLDFDSLGGELFF
TGTGCCAGCAGCTTAGATTTTGACAGCCTAGGCGGGGAGCTGTTTTTT
>NA|NA|TRBV29-1|TRBJ1-5
CSVGETVNQPQHF
TGCAGCGTTGGGGAGACAGTTAATCAGCCCCAGCATTTT
>many|NA|TRBV29-1|TRBJ2-1
CSVGGGGYNEQFF
TGCAGCGTGGGTGGGGGAGGTTACAATGAGCAGTTCTTC
>NA|TRBD2|TRBV7-2|TRBJ2-1
CASSPPGGARGEQFF
TGTGCCAGCAGCCCCCCCGGGGGGGCCAGGGGTGAGCAGTTCTTC
>few|TRBD2|TRBV20-1|TRBJ2-7
CSAEREGPGEQYF
TGCAGTGCCGAGCGGGAGGGCCCAGGCGAGCAGTACTTC
>NA|TRBD1|TRBV6-2/TRBV6-3|TRBJ2-3
CASSYSQGAWTDTQYF
TGTGCCAGCAGTTACTCCCAGGGGGCTTGGACAGATACGCAGTATTTT
>many|TRBD1|TRBV12-3/TRBV12-4|TRBJ2-7
CASSFDRGHTYEQYF
TGTGCCAGCAGTTTTGACAGGGGGCACACCTACGAGCAGTACTTC
>few|NA|TRBV12-3/TRBV12-4|TRBJ1-1
CASSRTRGPNTEAFF
TGTGCCAGCAGTCGGACAAGGGGCCCGAACACTGAAGCTTTCTTT
>once|NA|TRBV13|TRBJ2-3
CASSSPGSSTDTQYF
TGTGCCAGCAGTTCCCCTGGTTCTAGCACAGATACGCAGTATTTT
>NA|TRBD1|TRBV10-3|TRBJ1-5
CAISESTGAQPQHF
TGTGCCATCAGTGAATCCACAGGGGCTCAGCCCCAGCATTTT
>NA|NA|TRBV18|TRBJ1-5
CASSASRQPQHF
TGTGCCAGCTCCGCATCCCGGCAGCCCCAGCATTTT
>NA|NA|TRBV4-1|TRBJ1-5
CASSPLAGLNQPQHF
TGCGCCAGCAGCCCCCTCGCGGGGCTCAATCAGCCCCAGCATTTT
>NA|TRBD1|TRBV29-1|TRBJ2-7
CSVRSGGGYEQYF
TGCAGCGTTCGATCAGGGGGCGGCTACGAGCAGTACTTC
>few|TRBD1|TRBV7-6|TRBJ1-6
CASSLALTGSNSPLHF
TGTGCCAGCAGCTTAGCTCTGACAGGGAGTAATTCACCCCTCCACTTT
>few|NA|TRBV11-2|TRBJ1-6
CASSLGGVGSPLHF
TGTGCCAGCAGCTTAGGAGGGGTTGGTTCACCCCTCCACTTT
>NA|TRBD2|TRBV19|TRBJ2-5
CASSIDRTRQETQYF
TGTGCCAGTAGTATAGATCGGACTAGACAAGAGACCCAGTACTTC
>few|TRBD1|TRBV18|TRBJ2-7
CASSPGETGSYEQYF
TGTGCCAGCTCACCTGGAGAGACAGGGTCCTACGAGCAGTACTTC
>few|NA|TRBV12-3/TRBV12-4|TRBJ2-3
CASSPQPLGTQYF
TGTGCCAGCAGTCCGCAACCGTTAGGCACGCAGTATTTT
>few|NA|TRBV7-2|TRBJ2-7
CASSLSSDRKYEQYF
TGTGCCAGCAGCCTCTCTAGCGACCGCAAATACGAGCAGTACTTC
>many|NA|TRBV20-1|TRBJ2-4
CSARDQEGKNIQYF
TGCAGTGCTAGAGATCAGGAAGGAAAAAACATTCAGTACTTC
>NA|NA|TRBV20-1|TRBJ2-1
CSASILASSYNEQFF
TGCAGTGCTAGCATTCTAGCGTCCTCCTACAATGAGCAGTTCTTC
>few|NA|TRBV7-8|TRBJ1-2
CASSLGEARVYGYTF
TGTGCCAGCAGCTTAGGGGAAGCGAGGGTCTATGGCTACACCTTC
>few|NA|TRBV20-1|TRBJ2-5
CSAEIDGRGPQETQYF
TGCAGTGCAGAAATCGATGGTCGGGGCCCCCAAGAGACCCAGTACTTC
>many|NA|TRBV11-2|TRBJ2-1
CASSLENLRRGEQFF
TGTGCCAGCAGCTTAGAAAACCTGCGCAGGGGAGAGCAGTTCTTC